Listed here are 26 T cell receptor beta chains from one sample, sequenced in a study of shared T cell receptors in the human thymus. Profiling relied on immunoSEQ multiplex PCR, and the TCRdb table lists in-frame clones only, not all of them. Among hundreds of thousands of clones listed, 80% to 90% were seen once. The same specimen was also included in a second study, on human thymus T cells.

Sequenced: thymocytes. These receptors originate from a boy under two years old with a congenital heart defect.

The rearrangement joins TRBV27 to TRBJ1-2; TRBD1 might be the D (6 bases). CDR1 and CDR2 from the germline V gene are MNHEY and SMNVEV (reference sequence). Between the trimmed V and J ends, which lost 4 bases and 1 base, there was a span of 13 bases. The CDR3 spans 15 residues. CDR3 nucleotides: TGTGCCAGCAGTTCAACTTTAGGGGGTAACTATGGCTACACCTTC. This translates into CASSSTLGGNYGYTF.

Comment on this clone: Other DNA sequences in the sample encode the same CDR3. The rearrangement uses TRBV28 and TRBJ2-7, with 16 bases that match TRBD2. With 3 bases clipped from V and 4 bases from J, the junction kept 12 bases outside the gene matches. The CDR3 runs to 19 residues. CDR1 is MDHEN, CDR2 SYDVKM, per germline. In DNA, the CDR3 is TGTGCCAGCAGTTTCTTAGGTGCGGGACTAGCGGGAGGGCCTTACGAGCAGTACTTC. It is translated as CASSFLGAGLAGGPYEQYF. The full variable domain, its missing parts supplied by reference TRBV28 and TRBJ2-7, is DVKVTQSSRYLVKRTGEKVFLECVQDMDHENMFWYRQDPGLGLRLIYFSYDVKMKEKGDIPEGYSVSREKKERFSLILESASTNQTSMYLCASSFLGAGLAGGPYEQYFGPGTRLTVT.

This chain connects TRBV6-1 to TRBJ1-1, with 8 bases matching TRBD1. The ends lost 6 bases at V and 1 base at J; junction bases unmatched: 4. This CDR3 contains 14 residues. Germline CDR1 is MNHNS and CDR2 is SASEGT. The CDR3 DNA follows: TGTGCCAGCAGCCGGACAGGGAGGAACACTGAAGCTTTCTTT. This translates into CASSRTGRNTEAFF.

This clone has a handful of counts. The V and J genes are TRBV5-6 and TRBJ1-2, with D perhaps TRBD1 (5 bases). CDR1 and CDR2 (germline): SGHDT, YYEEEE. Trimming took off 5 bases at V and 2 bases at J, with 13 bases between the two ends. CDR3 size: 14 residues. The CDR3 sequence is CASSSDTRNYGYTF. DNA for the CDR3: TGTGCCAGCAGTTCGGACACCCGGAACTATGGCTACACCTTC. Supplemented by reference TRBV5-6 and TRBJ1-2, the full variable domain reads DAGVTQSPTHLIKTRGQQVTLRCSPKSGHDTVSWYQQALGQGPQFIFQYYEEEERQRGNFPDRFSGHQFPNYSSELNVNALLLGDSALYLCASSSDTRNYGYTFGSGTRLTVV.

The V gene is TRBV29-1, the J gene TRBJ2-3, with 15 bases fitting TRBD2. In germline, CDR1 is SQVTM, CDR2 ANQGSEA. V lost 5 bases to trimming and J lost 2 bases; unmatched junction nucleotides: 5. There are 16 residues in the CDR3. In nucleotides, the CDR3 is TGCAGCGTTAGGACTAGCGGGGGGGCCTCCACAGATACGCAGTATTTT. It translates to CSVRTSGGASTDTQYF.

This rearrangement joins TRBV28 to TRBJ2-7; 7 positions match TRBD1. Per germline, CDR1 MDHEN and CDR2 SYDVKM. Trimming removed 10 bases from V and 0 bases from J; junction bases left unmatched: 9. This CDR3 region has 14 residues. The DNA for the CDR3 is TGTGCCACCGTTGACCCAGGGGGCTCCTACGAGCAGTACTTC. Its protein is CATVDPGGSYEQYF.

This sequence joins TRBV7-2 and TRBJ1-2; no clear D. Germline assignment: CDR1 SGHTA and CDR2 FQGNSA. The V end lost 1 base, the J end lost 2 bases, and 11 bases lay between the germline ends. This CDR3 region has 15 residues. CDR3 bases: TGTGCCAGCAGCTTAGGTCAGTTAGCAAACTATGGCTACACCTTC. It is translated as CASSLGQLANYGYTF.

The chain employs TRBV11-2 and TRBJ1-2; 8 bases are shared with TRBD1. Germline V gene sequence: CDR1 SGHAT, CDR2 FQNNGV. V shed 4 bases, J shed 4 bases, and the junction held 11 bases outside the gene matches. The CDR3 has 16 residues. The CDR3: CASSSPGQGGGYGYTF. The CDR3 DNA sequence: TGTGCCAGCAGCTCGCCTGGACAGGGCGGTGGCTATGGCTACACCTTC.

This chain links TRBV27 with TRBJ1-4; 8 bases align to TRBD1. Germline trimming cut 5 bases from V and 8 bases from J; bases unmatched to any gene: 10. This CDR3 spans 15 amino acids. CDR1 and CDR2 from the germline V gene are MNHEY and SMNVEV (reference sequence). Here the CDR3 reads CASSGETGVGEKLFF. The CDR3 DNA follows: TGTGCCAGCAGTGGCGAGACAGGGGTTGGCGAAAAACTGTTTTTT.

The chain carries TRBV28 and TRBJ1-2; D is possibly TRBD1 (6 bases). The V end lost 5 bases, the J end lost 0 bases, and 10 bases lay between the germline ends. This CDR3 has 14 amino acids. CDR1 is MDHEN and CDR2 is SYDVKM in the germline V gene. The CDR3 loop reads CASSRDTSNYGYTF. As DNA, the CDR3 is TGTGCCAGCAGTAGGGACACCTCTAACTATGGCTACACCTTC.

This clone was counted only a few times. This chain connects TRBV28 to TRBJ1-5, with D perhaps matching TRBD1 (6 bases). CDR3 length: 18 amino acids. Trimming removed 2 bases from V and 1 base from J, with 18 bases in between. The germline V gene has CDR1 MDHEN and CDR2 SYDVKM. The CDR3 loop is CASSLEGVGGRSNQPQHF. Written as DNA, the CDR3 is TGTGCCAGCAGTTTAGAGGGGGTGGGCGGGAGGAGCAATCAGCCCCAGCATTTT.

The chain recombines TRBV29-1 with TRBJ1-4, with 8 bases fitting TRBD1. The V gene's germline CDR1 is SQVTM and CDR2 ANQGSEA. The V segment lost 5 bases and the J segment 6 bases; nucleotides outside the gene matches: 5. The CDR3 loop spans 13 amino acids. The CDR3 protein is CSVRQGRDEKLFF. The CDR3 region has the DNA TGCAGCGTTAGACAGGGGCGGGATGAAAAACTGTTTTTT. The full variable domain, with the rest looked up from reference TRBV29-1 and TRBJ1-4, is SAVISQKPSRDICQRGTSLTIQCQVDSQVTMMFWYRQQPGQSLTLIATANQGSEATYESGFVIDKFPISRPNLTFSTLTVSNMSPEDSSIYLCSVRQGRDEKLFFGSGTQLSVL.

DNA for the CDR3: TGTGCTAGTGGCCTCTATAGCAATCAGCCCCAGCATTTT. The encoded protein is CASGLYSNQPQHF. The chain links TRBV12-5 to TRBJ1-5; D gene uncertain. Between the trimmed V and J ends, which lost 6 bases and 0 bases, there was a span of 6 bases. The CDR3 consists of 13 residues. Germline CDR1 and CDR2: LGHNT and FRNRAP.

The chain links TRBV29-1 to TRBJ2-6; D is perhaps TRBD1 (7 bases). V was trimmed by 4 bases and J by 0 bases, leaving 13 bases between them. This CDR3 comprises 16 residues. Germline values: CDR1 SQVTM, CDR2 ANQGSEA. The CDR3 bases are TGCAGCGTTGTACAGGGGACTCCCTCTGGGGCCAACGTCCTGACTTTC. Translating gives CSVVQGTPSGANVLTF.

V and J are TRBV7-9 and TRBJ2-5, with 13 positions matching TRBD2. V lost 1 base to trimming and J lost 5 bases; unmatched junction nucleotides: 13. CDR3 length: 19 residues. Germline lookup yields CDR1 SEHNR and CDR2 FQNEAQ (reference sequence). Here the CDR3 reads CASSLGPRRLAGGRETQYF. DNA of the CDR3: TGTGCCAGCAGCTTAGGACCCCGAAGACTAGCGGGAGGTCGGGAGACCCAGTACTTC.

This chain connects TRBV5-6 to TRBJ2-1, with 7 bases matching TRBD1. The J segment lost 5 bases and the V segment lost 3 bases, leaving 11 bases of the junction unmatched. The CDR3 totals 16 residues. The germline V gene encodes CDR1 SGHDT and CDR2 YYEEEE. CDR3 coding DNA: TGTGCCAGCAGCTCACTACAAGGGACAGAGAACAATGAGCAGTTCTTC. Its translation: CASSSLQGTENNEQFF.

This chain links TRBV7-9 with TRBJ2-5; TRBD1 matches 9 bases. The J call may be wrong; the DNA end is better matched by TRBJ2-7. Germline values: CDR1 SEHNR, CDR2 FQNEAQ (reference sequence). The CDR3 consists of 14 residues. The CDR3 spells CASSLGQGVYEQYF. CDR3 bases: TGTGCCAGCAGCTTAGGACAGGGGGTTTACGAGCAGTACTTC.

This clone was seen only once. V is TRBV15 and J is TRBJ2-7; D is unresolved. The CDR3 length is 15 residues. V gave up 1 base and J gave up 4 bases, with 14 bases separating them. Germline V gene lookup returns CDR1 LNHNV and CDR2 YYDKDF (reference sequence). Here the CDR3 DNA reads TGTGCCACCAGCAGAGGCCCACCGCCTACTTACGAGCAGTACTTC. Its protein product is CATSRGPPPTYEQYF.

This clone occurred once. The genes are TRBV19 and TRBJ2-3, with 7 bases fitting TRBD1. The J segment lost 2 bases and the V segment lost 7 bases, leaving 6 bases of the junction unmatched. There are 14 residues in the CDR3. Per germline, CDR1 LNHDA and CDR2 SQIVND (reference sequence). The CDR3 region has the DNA TGTGCCAGTATTGGGACAGCAGACACAGATACGCAGTATTTT. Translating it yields CASIGTADTDTQYF.

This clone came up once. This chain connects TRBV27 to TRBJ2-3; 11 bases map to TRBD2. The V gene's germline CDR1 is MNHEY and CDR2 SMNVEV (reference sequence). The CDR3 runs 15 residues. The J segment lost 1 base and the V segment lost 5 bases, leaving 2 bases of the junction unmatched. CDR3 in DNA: TGTGCCAGCAGTCAGGGACTAGCGGGCACAGATACGCAGTATTTT. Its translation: CASSQGLAGTDTQYF.

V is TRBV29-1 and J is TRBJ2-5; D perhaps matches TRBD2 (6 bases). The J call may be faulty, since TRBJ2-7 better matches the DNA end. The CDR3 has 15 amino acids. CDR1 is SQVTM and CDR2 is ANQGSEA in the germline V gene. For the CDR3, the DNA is TGCAGCGTTGAAGGGGGAGGAGGGAACTCCTACGAGCAGTACTTC. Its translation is CSVEGGGGNSYEQYF.

CDR3 in amino acids: CASSPPGWGLRCCNQPQHF. The DNA of the CDR3 is TGTGCCAGCAGCCCCCCGGGATGGGGACTGAGATGTTGCAATCAGCCCCAGCATTTT. The chain uses TRBV7-9 and TRBJ1-5, with TRBD1 as a possible D gene (5 bases). The CDR3 sequence is 19 residues long. Trimming left V 5 bases short and J 2 bases short, with 25 bases between. Germline assignment: CDR1 SEHNR and CDR2 FQNEAQ (reference sequence).

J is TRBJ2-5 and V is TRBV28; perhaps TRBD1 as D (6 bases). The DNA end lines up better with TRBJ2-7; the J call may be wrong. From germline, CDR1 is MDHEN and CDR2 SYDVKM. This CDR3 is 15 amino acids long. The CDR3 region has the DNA TGTGCCAGCAGCCCCGACTCCGGGACAACCTACGAGCAGTACTTC. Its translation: CASSPDSGTTYEQYF.

CDR3 coding DNA: TGTGCCAGCAACCTAGAACTACAGGGCTTGGAGACCCAGTACTTC. Its translation: CASNLELQGLETQYF. The chain has TRBV28 and TRBJ2-5; possibly TRBD1 for D (6 bases). V lost 7 bases, J lost 5 bases, and 20 bases lay in between. The CDR3 loop spans 15 amino acids. Germline lookup yields CDR1 MDHEN and CDR2 SYDVKM.

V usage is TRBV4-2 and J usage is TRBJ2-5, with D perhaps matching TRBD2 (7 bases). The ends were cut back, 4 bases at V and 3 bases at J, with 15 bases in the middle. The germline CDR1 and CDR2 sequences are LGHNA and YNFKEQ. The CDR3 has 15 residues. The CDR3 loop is CASSPRGLGEETQYF. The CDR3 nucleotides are TGTGCCAGCAGCCCGCGGGGGCTAGGGGAAGAGACCCAGTACTTC.

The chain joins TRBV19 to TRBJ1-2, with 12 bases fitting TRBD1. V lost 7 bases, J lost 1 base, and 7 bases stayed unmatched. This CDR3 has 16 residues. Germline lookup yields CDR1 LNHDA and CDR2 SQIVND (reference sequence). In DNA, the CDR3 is TGTGCCAGTAACGCAGGGACAGGGGGCCGTAACTATGGCTACACCTTC. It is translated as CASNAGTGGRNYGYTF.